This T cell receptor beta chain was retrieved from a study of blood T cell repertoires in COVID-19. CDR1 is SGDLS and CDR2 is YYNGEE in the germline V gene. The CDR3 spans 15 residues. With 0 bases clipped from V and 5 bases from J, the junction kept 8 bases outside the gene matches. Using immunoSEQ multiplex PCR, the repertoire was profiled, and TCRdb retains in-frame clones only, with some absent. The table includes about 300,000 clones, nearly 90% detected once. V gene TRBV9 combines with J gene TRBJ2-7; 7 positions agree with TRBD1. This sequence was found in a man in his late teens or twenties with active or convalescent COVID-19. Sample: peripheral blood. The DNA of the CDR3 is TGTGCCAGCAGCGTAGACTCACAGGGGAAGCACGAGCAGTACTTC. It is translated as CASSVDSQGKHEQYF.